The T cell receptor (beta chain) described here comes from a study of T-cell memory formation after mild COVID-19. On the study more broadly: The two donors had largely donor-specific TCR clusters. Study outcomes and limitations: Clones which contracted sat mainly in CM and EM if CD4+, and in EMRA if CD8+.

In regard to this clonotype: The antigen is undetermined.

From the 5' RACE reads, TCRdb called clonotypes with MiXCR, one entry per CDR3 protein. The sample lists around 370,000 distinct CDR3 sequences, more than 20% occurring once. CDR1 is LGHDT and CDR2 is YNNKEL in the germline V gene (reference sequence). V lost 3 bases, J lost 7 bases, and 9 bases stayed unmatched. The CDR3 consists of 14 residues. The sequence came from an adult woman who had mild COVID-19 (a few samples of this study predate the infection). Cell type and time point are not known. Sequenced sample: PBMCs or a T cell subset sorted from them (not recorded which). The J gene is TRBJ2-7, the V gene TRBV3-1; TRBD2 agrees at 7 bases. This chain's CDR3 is CASSQTSGKLEQYF. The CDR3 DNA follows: TGTGCCAGCAGCCAGACGAGCGGGAAACTTGAGCAGTACTTC.